The following is a TCR beta chain sequence with its context. Its antigen remains unknown. These data come from a study of T-cell reconstitution after alpha-beta-depleted transplantation in children. Study-wide results and caveats: Expanded graft clones, several hundred of them, were reportedly the source of alpha-beta T cells about two months after transplant. The authors attributed T-cell counts and diversity one year after transplant mostly to newly produced T cells. Some patients owed their high day-60 TCRbeta diversity to surviving recipient T cells and thymic progenitors.

This sample's TCRbeta library carried unique molecular identifier barcodes. MiXCR, run by TCRdb on the PCR reads, gives a single entry per CDR3 protein. The sample consists of 700,000 to 950,000 distinct CDR3 sequences, about 15% of them appearing once. Trimming shortened V by 0 bases and J by 6 bases, and 11 bases separated the two germline ends. Germline assignment: CDR1 KGHSH and CDR2 LQKENI. CDR3 length: 15 amino acids. V and J are TRBV18 and TRBJ1-4; D remains ambiguous. The TCR was taken from a male patient between 5 and 17 years old who had a stem cell transplant for acute lymphoblastic leukemia, so the T cells may come from the graft donor. Sequencing was performed on PBMCs, mostly from graft donor cells, taken 360 days after TCRalphabeta/CD19-depleted stem cell transplant. The DNA for the CDR3 is TGTGCCAGCTCACCACCGACCCCAAGGGATGAAAAACTGTTTTTT. Protein: CASSPPTPRDEKLFF.